These 2 T cell receptor beta chains came from one sample sequenced in a study of technical replicates of blood from several donors. The repertoire was sequenced with immunoSEQ multiplex PCR; TCRdb's copy has only in-frame clones and lacks some. Of 44,000 or so clones in the sample, 92% were seen once. Sequencing input: PBMCs. These TCRs come from a human donor in good health. Some clones in this sample may be carry-over from other donors' samples.

This clone has only a few counts. The V and J genes are TRBV4-3 and TRBJ1-6; no definite D call. Germline V lookup: CDR1 LGHNA, CDR2 YSLEER. The germline V and J ends were trimmed by 1 base and 7 bases, with 5 bases remaining between them. CDR3 length: 13 residues. Here the CDR3 reads CASSQAGNSPLHF. In nucleotides, the CDR3 is TGCGCCAGCAGCCAAGCGGGAAATTCACCCCTCCACTTT.

The chain recombines TRBV27 with TRBJ1-5, with D possibly matching TRBD1 (6 bases). The V and J ends lost 2 bases and 3 bases respectively, with 11 bases between them. The germline gives CDR1 MNHEY, CDR2 SMNVEV (reference sequence). CDR3 length: 15 amino acids. CDR3 nucleotide sequence: TGTGCCAGCAGTTTAAGATGGGACAACAATCAGCCCCAGCATTTT. It is translated as CASSLRWDNNQPQHF.